This TCR beta chain derives from a study of cytomegalovirus exposure and HLA in healthy donors. About the research overall: The same platform used for the roughly 610 first-cohort repertoires was also used for the 120 or so validation repertoires, as a later analysis reported. Notes on the study in general: In the 120 validation repertoires, around 95% of cluster scores exceeded 0, per a later analysis.

A note on this clone: Antigen specificity is unknown.

The protocol was immunoSEQ multiplex PCR, while the TCRdb copy is restricted to in-frame clones and leaves out a portion. Of 56,000 or so clones listed, roughly 93% are singletons. The CDR3 has 17 residues. Losses at the gene ends were 4 bases for V and 5 bases for J; bases not matched to a gene: 11. Germline V gene data show CDR1 as SEHNR and CDR2 as FQNEAQ (reference sequence). This sequence was found in a woman between 18 and 29 years old in good health and CMV-seropositive. Sequencing input: PBMCs. The rearrangement joins TRBV7-9 to TRBJ2-1; 10 nucleotides line up with TRBD2. The CDR3 DNA follows: TGTGCCAGCAGCTCGACTCTACTAGCGGGGAAAAACAATGAGCAGTTCTTC. It encodes CASSSTLLAGKNNEQFF.